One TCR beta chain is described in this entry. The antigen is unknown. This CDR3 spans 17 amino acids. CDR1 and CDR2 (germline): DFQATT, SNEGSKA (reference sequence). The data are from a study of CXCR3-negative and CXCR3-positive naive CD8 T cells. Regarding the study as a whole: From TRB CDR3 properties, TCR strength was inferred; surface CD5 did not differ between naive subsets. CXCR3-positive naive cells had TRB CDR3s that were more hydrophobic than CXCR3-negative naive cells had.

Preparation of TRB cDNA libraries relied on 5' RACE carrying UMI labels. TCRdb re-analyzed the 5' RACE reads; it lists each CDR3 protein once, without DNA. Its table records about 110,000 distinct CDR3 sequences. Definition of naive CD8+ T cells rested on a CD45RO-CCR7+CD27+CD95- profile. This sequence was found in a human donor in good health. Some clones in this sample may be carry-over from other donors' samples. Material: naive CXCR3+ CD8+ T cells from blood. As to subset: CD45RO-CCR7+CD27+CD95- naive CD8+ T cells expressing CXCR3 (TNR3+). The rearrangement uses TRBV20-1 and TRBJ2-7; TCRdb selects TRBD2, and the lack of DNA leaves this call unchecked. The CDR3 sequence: CSARDSGTSGPPYEQYF.